The rows below give T cell receptor beta chains drawn from one sample of a study of PD-L1 blockade in urothelial cancer. The repertoire was sequenced with immunoSEQ multiplex PCR; TCRdb's copy has only in-frame clones and lacks some. The table lists 84,000 or so clones, about 84% of them singletons. Specimen: PBMCs, collected around atezolizumab (anti-PD-L1) treatment. These TCRs come from a man aged 55 to 70 with urothelial cancer. Each CDR3 is given with its conserved first and last residue. Each record gives: J gene, clone size, D gene, V gene, CDR3 protein, CDR3 DNA. The D gene is left open where the match is weak. Size is omitted from some rows. Given values are once, few, many or a class for expanded clones.

J gene: TRBJ2-2; clone size: .; D gene: .; V gene: TRBV5-1; CDR3 protein: CASSRIIGGGNTGELFF; CDR3 DNA: TGCGCCAGCAGCCGGATAATTGGCGGTGGGAACACCGGGGAGCTGTTTTTT
J gene: TRBJ1-1; clone size: .; D gene: .; V gene: TRBV7-3; CDR3 protein: CASSREGKGGTEAFF; CDR3 DNA: TGTGCCAGCAGCCGCGAGGGTAAGGGCGGCACTGAAGCTTTCTTT
J gene: TRBJ1-1; clone size: .; D gene: .; V gene: TRBV30; CDR3 protein: CAWRPGSYTEAFF; CDR3 DNA: TGTGCCTGGAGGCCAGGGTCCTACACTGAAGCTTTCTTT
J gene: TRBJ1-3; clone size: .; D gene: TRBD1; V gene: TRBV30; CDR3 protein: CAWSVWPQGASGNTIYF; CDR3 DNA: TGTGCCTGGAGTGTCTGGCCCCAGGGGGCTTCTGGAAACACCATATATTTT
J gene: TRBJ1-5; clone size: .; D gene: TRBD1; V gene: TRBV19; CDR3 protein: CASTLGQVNQPQHF; CDR3 DNA: TGTGCCAGTACCCTCGGACAGGTCAATCAGCCCCAGCATTTT
J gene: TRBJ2-4; clone size: .; D gene: .; V gene: TRBV5-1; CDR3 protein: CASSSSGENIQYF; CDR3 DNA: TGCGCCAGCAGCTCCTCCGGGGAAAACATTCAGTACTTC
J gene: TRBJ1-6; clone size: .; D gene: .; V gene: TRBV2; CDR3 protein: CASSEVRGRGSPLHF; CDR3 DNA: TGTGCCAGCAGTGAAGTTCGAGGGAGAGGTTCACCCCTCCACTTT
J gene: TRBJ2-7; clone size: .; D gene: TRBD2; V gene: TRBV6-5; CDR3 protein: CASSYSASGTYEQYF; CDR3 DNA: TGTGCCAGCAGTTACTCCGCTAGCGGAACCTACGAGCAGTACTTC
J gene: TRBJ1-1; clone size: .; D gene: TRBD1; V gene: TRBV10-3; CDR3 protein: CATGRQGAWDTEAFF; CDR3 DNA: TGTGCCACAGGCCGACAGGGGGCGTGGGACACTGAAGCTTTCTTT
J gene: TRBJ2-2; clone size: .; D gene: TRBD2; V gene: TRBV2; CDR3 protein: CASSRLAGSTGELFF; CDR3 DNA: TGTGCCAGCAGTAGACTAGCGGGAAGCACCGGGGAGCTGTTTTTT
J gene: TRBJ1-2; clone size: .; D gene: TRBD1; V gene: TRBV28; CDR3 protein: CASSPGDRDGGYTF; CDR3 DNA: TGTGCCAGCAGCCCTGGGGACAGGGATGGTGGCTACACCTTC
J gene: TRBJ2-2; clone size: .; D gene: TRBD2; V gene: TRBV2; CDR3 protein: CASTRRASGGTGELFF; CDR3 DNA: TGTGCCAGCACTCGAAGGGCTAGCGGGGGCACCGGGGAGCTGTTTTTT
J gene: TRBJ2-7; clone size: few; D gene: TRBD2; V gene: TRBV19; CDR3 protein: CASSRDGTRSYEQYF; CDR3 DNA: TGTGCCAGTAGTCGAGACGGGACTAGATCCTACGAGCAGTACTTC
J gene: TRBJ2-5; clone size: .; D gene: .; V gene: TRBV5-1; CDR3 protein: CASSTDIMRETQYF; CDR3 DNA: TGCGCCAGCAGCACGGACATTATGAGGGAGACCCAGTACTTC
J gene: TRBJ2-5; clone size: .; D gene: TRBD1; V gene: TRBV9; CDR3 protein: CASSGQGQETQYF; CDR3 DNA: TGTGCCAGCAGCGGACAGGGCCAAGAGACCCAGTACTTC
J gene: TRBJ1-3; clone size: .; D gene: TRBD1; V gene: TRBV9; CDR3 protein: CASSRRQGWGNTIYF; CDR3 DNA: TGTGCCAGCAGCAGACGACAGGGCTGGGGAAACACCATATATTTT
J gene: TRBJ2-4; clone size: .; D gene: TRBD2; V gene: TRBV28; CDR3 protein: CASSPRTSGVGNIQYF; CDR3 DNA: TGTGCCAGCAGTCCCCGGACTAGCGGGGTGGGGAACATTCAGTACTTC
J gene: TRBJ1-2; clone size: few; D gene: .; V gene: TRBV30; CDR3 protein: CAWSVRPGRSLGYTF; CDR3 DNA: TGTGCCTGGAGTGTACGGCCGGGAAGAAGCCTTGGCTACACCTTC
J gene: TRBJ2-2; clone size: medium-sized; D gene: .; V gene: TRBV30; CDR3 protein: CAWRGAGELFF; CDR3 DNA: TGTGCCTGGAGGGGCGCCGGGGAGCTGTTTTTT
J gene: TRBJ1-2; clone size: .; D gene: .; V gene: TRBV4-3; CDR3 protein: CASSQDRGPGYTF; CDR3 DNA: TGCGCCAGCAGCCAAGACAGGGGTCCTGGCTACACCTTC
J gene: TRBJ2-1; clone size: .; D gene: TRBD2; V gene: TRBV15; CDR3 protein: CATTKLLAGGGNEQFF; CDR3 DNA: TGTGCCACCACTAAACTCCTAGCGGGAGGAGGCAATGAGCAGTTCTTC
J gene: TRBJ1-2; clone size: .; D gene: .; V gene: TRBV10-3; CDR3 protein: CAISRDTRGGGYTF; CDR3 DNA: TGTGCCATCAGCAGGGACACCCGGGGGGGTGGCTACACCTTC
J gene: TRBJ2-2; clone size: .; D gene: .; V gene: TRBV25-1; CDR3 protein: CASDQANTGELFF; CDR3 DNA: TGTGCCAGTGACCAGGCCAACACCGGGGAGCTGTTTTTT
J gene: TRBJ1-3; clone size: .; D gene: .; V gene: TRBV4-2; CDR3 protein: CASSTWTGAGNTIYF; CDR3 DNA: TGTGCCAGCAGCACCTGGACGGGGGCTGGAAACACCATATATTTT
J gene: TRBJ2-3; clone size: .; D gene: TRBD2; V gene: TRBV27; CDR3 protein: CASSRKPGLPKPDTQYF; CDR3 DNA: TGTGCCAGCAGTAGGAAGCCGGGACTACCTAAACCGGATACGCAGTATTTT
J gene: TRBJ1-2; clone size: .; D gene: .; V gene: TRBV6-1; CDR3 protein: CASSEDFLAGLASFYGYTF; CDR3 DNA: TGTGCCAGCAGTGAGGATTTCTTGGCAGGCTTGGCGTCTTTCTATGGCTACACCTTC
J gene: TRBJ2-7; clone size: .; D gene: TRBD2; V gene: TRBV19; CDR3 protein: CASSIQSGSPYEQYF; CDR3 DNA: TGTGCCAGTAGTATTCAGAGCGGGAGTCCCTACGAGCAGTACTTC
J gene: TRBJ2-7; clone size: .; D gene: TRBD2; V gene: TRBV7-9; CDR3 protein: CASSTAGTSGSYEQYF; CDR3 DNA: TGTGCCAGCAGTACGGCCGGGACTAGCGGGTCCTACGAGCAGTACTTC
J gene: TRBJ2-7; clone size: .; D gene: TRBD2; V gene: TRBV14; CDR3 protein: CASSHKGLAGLDEQYF; CDR3 DNA: TGTGCCAGCAGCCACAAGGGACTAGCGGGCCTTGACGAGCAGTACTTC
J gene: TRBJ2-5; clone size: .; D gene: TRBD1; V gene: TRBV2; CDR3 protein: CASDPSGTDQETQYF; CDR3 DNA: TGTGCCAGCGACCCCTCAGGGACAGACCAAGAGACCCAGTACTTC
J gene: TRBJ1-2; clone size: .; D gene: .; V gene: TRBV5-1; CDR3 protein: CASSLGRNYGYTF; CDR3 DNA: TGCGCCAGCAGCTTGGGCAGAAACTATGGCTACACCTTC
J gene: TRBJ2-7; clone size: .; D gene: .; V gene: TRBV5-1; CDR3 protein: CASSLDSGEQYF; CDR3 DNA: TGCGCCAGCAGCTTGGATAGTGGCGAGCAGTACTTC
J gene: TRBJ2-1; clone size: .; D gene: .; V gene: TRBV5-6; CDR3 protein: CASSPENDNEQFF; CDR3 DNA: TGTGCCAGCAGCCCGGAGAACGACAATGAGCAGTTCTTC
J gene: TRBJ1-1; clone size: once; D gene: TRBD1; V gene: TRBV5-6; CDR3 protein: CASSLVGTGNTEAFF; CDR3 DNA: TGTGCCAGCAGCCTGGTAGGGACAGGGAACACTGAAGCTTTCTTT
J gene: TRBJ1-5; clone size: once; D gene: .; V gene: TRBV6-5; CDR3 protein: CASNPQSFGGQPQHF; CDR3 DNA: TGTGCCAGCAACCCACAGAGTTTCGGGGGTCAGCCCCAGCATTTT
J gene: TRBJ2-1; clone size: once; D gene: .; V gene: TRBV4-3; CDR3 protein: CASSQVVNLDGIDEQFF; CDR3 DNA: TGCGCCAGCAGCCAAGTGGTAAACCTAGATGGCATCGATGAGCAGTTCTTC
J gene: TRBJ2-3; clone size: .; D gene: .; V gene: TRBV19; CDR3 protein: CASSIRVSSTDTQYF; CDR3 DNA: TGTGCCAGTAGTATCAGGGTGTCTAGCACAGATACGCAGTATTTT
J gene: TRBJ2-7; clone size: .; D gene: TRBD1; V gene: TRBV15; CDR3 protein: CATSRDGTGNFYEQYF; CDR3 DNA: TGTGCCACCAGCAGAGATGGGACAGGGAATTTCTACGAGCAGTACTTC
J gene: TRBJ2-7; clone size: .; D gene: .; V gene: TRBV14; CDR3 protein: CASSPRARLEQYF; CDR3 DNA: TGTGCCAGCAGCCCCCGAGCGAGGCTCGAGCAGTACTTC
J gene: TRBJ1-5; clone size: .; D gene: .; V gene: TRBV7-6; CDR3 protein: CASSSGQSNQPQHF; CDR3 DNA: TGTGCCAGCAGCTCGGGACAAAGCAATCAGCCCCAGCATTTT
J gene: TRBJ1-1; clone size: few; D gene: TRBD1; V gene: TRBV30; CDR3 protein: CAWSVLGGMNTEAFF; CDR3 DNA: TGTGCCTGGAGTGTACTAGGGGGCATGAACACTGAAGCTTTCTTT
J gene: TRBJ1-2; clone size: .; D gene: .; V gene: TRBV11-3; CDR3 protein: CASSTQTGDRLFGYTF; CDR3 DNA: TGTGCCAGCAGCACACAAACAGGAGACCGTCTCTTTGGCTACACCTTC
J gene: TRBJ2-6; clone size: .; D gene: .; V gene: TRBV19; CDR3 protein: CASREDSGANVLTF; CDR3 DNA: TGTGCCAGTAGAGAGGACTCTGGGGCCAACGTCCTGACTTTC
J gene: TRBJ2-1; clone size: .; D gene: TRBD2; V gene: TRBV4-1; CDR3 protein: CASSQGATRGTYNEQFF; CDR3 DNA: TGCGCCAGCAGCCAAGGAGCTACGCGGGGGACCTACAATGAGCAGTTCTTC
J gene: TRBJ1-5; clone size: .; D gene: .; V gene: TRBV6-1; CDR3 protein: CASRLSLGHQPQHF; CDR3 DNA: TGTGCCAGCAGGCTCTCATTGGGGCATCAGCCCCAGCATTTT
J gene: TRBJ2-5; clone size: .; D gene: .; V gene: TRBV12-5; CDR3 protein: CASGLTGWETQYF; CDR3 DNA: TGTGCTAGTGGTTTGACAGGTTGGGAGACCCAGTACTTC
J gene: TRBJ2-5; clone size: few; D gene: TRBD1; V gene: TRBV27; CDR3 protein: CASSSRWDSQETQYF; CDR3 DNA: TGTGCCAGCAGTTCCCGCTGGGACAGCCAAGAGACCCAGTACTTC
J gene: TRBJ2-3; clone size: .; D gene: TRBD2; V gene: TRBV27; CDR3 protein: CASRNRLAGLTDTQYF; CDR3 DNA: TGTGCCAGCAGGAATCGACTAGCGGGCCTCACAGATACGCAGTATTTT
J gene: TRBJ2-2; clone size: .; D gene: TRBD1; V gene: TRBV7-9; CDR3 protein: CASSPRTGDTGELFF; CDR3 DNA: TGTGCCAGCAGCCCAAGGACAGGGGATACCGGGGAGCTGTTTTTT
J gene: TRBJ2-7; clone size: .; D gene: TRBD2; V gene: TRBV7-7; CDR3 protein: CASSLAGQSYEQYF; CDR3 DNA: TGTGCTAGCAGCTTAGCGGGCCAGTCCTACGAGCAGTACTTC
J gene: TRBJ2-7; clone size: .; D gene: .; V gene: TRBV11-3; CDR3 protein: CASSFRDYEQYF; CDR3 DNA: TGTGCCAGCAGCTTCCGGGACTACGAGCAGTACTTC